These 19 T cell receptor beta chains were sequenced from one sample in a study of vaccination effects on CD4 cells after COVID-19. Viral peptide pools were used in the ViraFEST assay to expand antigen-specific CD4+ T cells, and sequencing came afterward. Investigators separated out CD4+ T cells once 10 days of culture had passed. Each person got two doses of an mRNA SARS-CoV-2 vaccine, BNT162b2 or mRNA-1273. The table came from immunoSEQ multiplex PCR; TCRdb's copy has only in-frame clones and leaves some out. The table lists tens of thousands of clones, around 75% of them singletons. The antigens for these receptors are not known. The sample consisted of CD4+ T cells from PBMCs cultured with HCoV-229E spike peptides, taken after COVID-19 vaccination. These receptors all stem from a human donor who received a COVID-19 vaccine.

The chain carries TRBV25-1 and TRBJ1-2; 8 nucleotides agree with TRBD1. The CDR3 is 15 amino acids. V shed 4 bases, J shed 3 bases, and the junction held 7 bases outside the gene matches. From germline, CDR1 is MGHDK and CDR2 SYGVNS. CDR3 protein: CASSGRQGWDYGYTF. The CDR3 DNA reads TGTGCCAGCAGTGGCAGACAGGGGTGGGACTATGGCTACACCTTC.

The chain links TRBV13 to TRBJ2-7; 9 positions match TRBD1. Germline V CDR1 and CDR2: PRHDT, FYEKMQ (reference sequence). This CDR3 is built from 16 residues. With V trimmed by 5 bases and J by 5 bases, 13 bases remained unmatched. In DNA form, the CDR3 reads TGTGCCAGCAGCATAAAATTGGGGACAGGGTACCACGAGCAGTACTTC. It codes for CASSIKLGTGYHEQYF.

The gene calls are TRBV3-1 (or the pseudogene TRBV3-2) and TRBJ2-1, with 13 bases fitting TRBD2. The germline gives CDR1 LGHDT, CDR2 YNNKEL (reference sequence). J lost 0 bases, V lost 0 bases, and 17 bases had no gene match. The CDR3 is made up of 23 amino acids. The CDR3 bases are TGTGCCAGCAGCCAAGACGTATTAGGTAGGGGACTAGCGGGACCGAGCTCCTACAATGAGCAGTTCTTC. It is translated as CASSQDVLGRGLAGPSSYNEQFF.

V gene TRBV10-3 combines with J gene TRBJ2-7, with D tentatively TRBD2 (6 bases). CDR1 is ENHRY, CDR2 SYGVKD, per germline. This CDR3 has 14 residues. Trimming cost V 11 bases and J 3 bases, with 20 bases left between them. DNA for the CDR3: TGTGCCGTAGGCGGGACGGGCGTTTTCTACGAGCAGTACTTC. It translates to CAVGGTGVFYEQYF.

The chain joins TRBV7-9 to TRBJ1-2; 7 positions agree with TRBD1. V lost 2 bases to trimming and J lost 4 bases; unmatched junction nucleotides: 4. CDR1 is SEHNR and CDR2 is FQNEAQ in the germline V gene (reference sequence). The length of the CDR3 is 14 residues. The CDR3 coding sequence is TGTGCCAGCAGCTTAACAGGGGAGGGCTATGGCTACACCTTC. Amino acids: CASSLTGEGYGYTF.

The count of this clone is one. The J gene is TRBJ2-3, the V gene TRBV5-4; D is unclear. V shed 1 base and J shed 6 bases, with 9 bases lying between them. The CDR3 totals 13 residues. Germline V gene data show CDR1 as SGHNT and CDR2 as YYREEE (reference sequence). Written as DNA, the CDR3 is TGTGCCAGCAGCTTGAACCCTACGGATACGCAGTATTTT. Its translation: CASSLNPTDTQYF. The full variable domain, rest sourced from reference TRBV5-4 and TRBJ2-3, is ETGVTQSPTHLIKTRGQQVTLRCSSQSGHNTVSWYQQALGQGPQFIFQYYREEENGRGNFPPRFSGLQFPNYSSELNVNALELDDSALYLCASSLNPTDTQYFGPGTRLTVL.

As concerns this clone: The same CDR3 also results from other DNA sequences found in this sample. The rearrangement links TRBV3-1 (or the pseudogene TRBV3-2) to TRBJ2-7, with D possibly TRBD2 on 6 matching bases. The V gene's germline CDR1 is LGHDT and CDR2 YNNKEL (reference sequence). The V end lost 0 bases, the J end lost 0 bases, and 6 bases lay between the germline ends. This CDR3 region has 14 residues. The CDR3 DNA follows: TGTGCCAGCAGCCAAGAGGGGGGCTCCTACGAGCAGTACTTC. Its protein is CASSQEGGSYEQYF.

The rearrangement joins TRBV2 to TRBJ2-7; D may be TRBD1 (5 bases). The CDR3 totals 15 residues. Germline V gene data show CDR1 as SNHLY and CDR2 as FYNNEI. Between the trimmed V and J ends, which lost 4 bases and 0 bases, there was a span of 13 bases. DNA for the CDR3: TGTGCCAGCAGTGGGGCGACAGATAGCTCCTACGAGCAGTACTTC. Translating gives CASSGATDSSYEQYF.

This chain joins TRBV10-3 and TRBJ2-6; the D is unclear. The CDR3 sequence is 13 residues long. Germline V CDR1 and CDR2: ENHRY, SYGVKD. The ends were cut back, 6 bases at V and 2 bases at J, with 5 bases in the middle. CDR3 amino acids: CAIRTPGANVLTF. The CDR3 DNA is TGTGCCATCAGAACTCCTGGGGCCAACGTCCTGACTTTC.

V usage is TRBV12-5 and J usage is TRBJ2-5, with 9 bases identical to TRBD2. Germline V gives CDR1 LGHNT, CDR2 FRNRAP. The CDR3 loop spans 15 amino acids. After removal of 1 base from V and 5 bases from J, the junction contained 5 bases not matched to a gene. The CDR3 region is CASGLGAGGPETQYF. DNA of the CDR3: TGTGCTAGTGGTTTGGGGGCGGGGGGGCCGGAGACCCAGTACTTC.

The chain is built from TRBV5-1 and TRBJ2-7, with D unclear. Germline V gene sequence: CDR1 SGHRS, CDR2 YFSETQ. V dropped 0 bases and J dropped 2 bases, with 12 bases sitting between them. This CDR3 spans 15 amino acids. DNA of the CDR3: TGCGCCAGCAGCTTGGACTCATCTAGGCCCTACGAGCAGTACTTC. Translation: CASSLDSSRPYEQYF.

The chain employs TRBV6-2 or TRBV6-3 and TRBJ1-5; tentative D call: TRBD1 (5 bases). Germline CDR1 and CDR2: MNHEY and SVGEGT. V was cut by 3 bases and J by 3 bases, with 9 bases left in between. This CDR3 contains 14 residues. CDR3 DNA sequence: TGTGCCAGCAGTTATTTGACAGACAATCAGCCCCAGCATTTT. It translates to CASSYLTDNQPQHF.

The chain combines TRBV19 with TRBJ2-5; a weak D match, TRBD1 (6 bases). Germline V gives CDR1 LNHDA, CDR2 SQIVND (reference sequence). Trimming took off 4 bases at V and 0 bases at J, with 18 bases between the two ends. The CDR3 is 17 amino acids. Here the CDR3 DNA reads TGTGCCAGTAGTAGAGTTATTGGCAGGGGCCACCAAGAGACCCAGTACTTC. Protein: CASSRVIGRGHQETQYF.

The chain recombines TRBV30 with TRBJ2-7; TRBD1 aligns across 9 bases. The CDR3 runs 15 residues. CDR1 is GTSNPN, CDR2 SVGIG, per germline (reference sequence). With 4 bases clipped from V and 2 bases from J, the junction kept 9 bases outside the gene matches. CDR3 sequence reads: CAWTLFGTGTYEQYF. CDR3 DNA: TGTGCCTGGACCTTATTCGGGACAGGGACCTACGAGCAGTACTTC.

The rearrangement uses TRBV4-1 and TRBJ2-2; TRBD2 agrees at 13 bases. This CDR3 has 18 residues. Germline loops: CDR1 MGHRA, CDR2 YSYEKL. The V segment lost 2 bases and the J segment 1 base; nucleotides outside the gene matches: 4. The CDR3 region has the DNA TGCGCCAGCAGCCAACCTAGACTAGCGGGAGGGAACACCGGGGAGCTGTTTTTT. It codes for CASSQPRLAGGNTGELFF.

This clone was seen only once. This sequence joins TRBV20-1 and TRBJ2-1; D is unclear. V was clipped by 5 bases and J by 8 bases, with 7 bases between them. The CDR3 totals 10 residues. CDR1 and CDR2 (germline): DFQATT, SNEGSKA (reference sequence). CDR3 amino acids: CSALWDEQFF. The CDR3 DNA sequence: TGCAGTGCTTTATGGGATGAGCAGTTCTTC.

J is TRBJ2-1 and V is TRBV11-3; D might be TRBD1 or TRBD2, each matching 6 bases. The germline gives CDR1 SGHNT, CDR2 YENEEA. The V end was cut by 1 base, the J end by 9 bases, with 10 bases between. The CDR3 consists of 13 residues. Here the CDR3 reads CASSLAGATEQFF. CDR3 DNA: TGTGCCAGCAGCTTAGCGGGGGCTACTGAGCAGTTCTTC.

The genes are TRBV6-6 and TRBJ2-1, with 8 bases identical to TRBD2. The CDR3 loop spans 14 amino acids. The ends lost 6 bases at V and 3 bases at J; junction bases unmatched: 4. Germline loops: CDR1 MNHNY, CDR2 SVGAGI (reference sequence). DNA for the CDR3: TGTGCCAGCAGCGACCGGGGGGGCTACAATGAGCAGTTCTTC. Protein sequence: CASSDRGGYNEQFF.

The chain uses TRBV7-6 and TRBJ2-1; no definite D call. Germline V gene data show CDR1 as SGHVS and CDR2 as FNYEAQ. This CDR3 contains 16 residues. Trimming removed 5 bases from V and 1 base from J, with 15 bases in between. The CDR3 region is CASSQPVTRSYNEQFF. In DNA form, the CDR3 reads TGTGCCAGCAGCCAACCAGTGACTCGGTCCTACAATGAGCAGTTCTTC.